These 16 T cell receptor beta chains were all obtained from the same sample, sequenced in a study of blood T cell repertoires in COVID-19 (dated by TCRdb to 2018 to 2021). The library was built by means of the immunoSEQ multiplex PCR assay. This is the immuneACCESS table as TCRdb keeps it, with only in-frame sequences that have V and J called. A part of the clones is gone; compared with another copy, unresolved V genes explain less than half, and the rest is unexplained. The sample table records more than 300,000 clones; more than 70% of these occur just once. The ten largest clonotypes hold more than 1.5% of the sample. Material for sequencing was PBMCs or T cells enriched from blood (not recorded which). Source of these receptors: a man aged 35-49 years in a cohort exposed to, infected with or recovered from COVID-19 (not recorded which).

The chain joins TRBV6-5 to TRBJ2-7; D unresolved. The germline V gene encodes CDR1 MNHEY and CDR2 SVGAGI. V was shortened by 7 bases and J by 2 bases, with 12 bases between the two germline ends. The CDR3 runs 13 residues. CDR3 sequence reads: CASTQAVAYEQYF. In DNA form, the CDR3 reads TGTGCCAGCACCCAGGCCGTCGCCTACGAGCAGTACTTC.

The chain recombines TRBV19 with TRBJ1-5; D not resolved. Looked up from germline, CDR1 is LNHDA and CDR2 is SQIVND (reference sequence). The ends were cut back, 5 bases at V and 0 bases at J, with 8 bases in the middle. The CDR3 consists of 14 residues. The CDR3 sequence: CASSPFNSNQPQHF. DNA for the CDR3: TGTGCCAGTAGTCCCTTTAATAGCAATCAGCCCCAGCATTTT.

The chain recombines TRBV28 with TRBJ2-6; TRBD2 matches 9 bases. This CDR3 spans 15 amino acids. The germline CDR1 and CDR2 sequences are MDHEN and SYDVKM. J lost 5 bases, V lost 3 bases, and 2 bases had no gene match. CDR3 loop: CASSFSGGRANVLTF. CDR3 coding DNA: TGTGCCAGCAGTTTTAGCGGGGGTAGGGCCAACGTCCTGACTTTC.

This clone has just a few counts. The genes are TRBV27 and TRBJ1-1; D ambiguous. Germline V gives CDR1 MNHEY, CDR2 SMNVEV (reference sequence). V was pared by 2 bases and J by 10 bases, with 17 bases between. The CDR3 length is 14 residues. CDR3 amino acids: CASSLRQANGVAFF. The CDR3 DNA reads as TGTGCCAGCAGTTTAAGGCAGGCTAATGGCGTAGCTTTCTTT.

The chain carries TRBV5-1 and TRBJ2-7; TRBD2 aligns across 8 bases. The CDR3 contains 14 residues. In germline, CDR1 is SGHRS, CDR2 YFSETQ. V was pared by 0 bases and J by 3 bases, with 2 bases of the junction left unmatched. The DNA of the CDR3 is TGCGCCAGCAGCTTGGCTACTAGCGGCTACGAGCAGTACTTC. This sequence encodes CASSLATSGYEQYF.

The chain's CDR3 is CSVTQAGGPYEQFF. For the CDR3, the DNA is TGCAGCGTTACCCAAGCGGGAGGGCCGTATGAGCAGTTCTTC. V and J are TRBV29-1 and TRBJ2-1; 10 nucleotides agree with TRBD2. This CDR3 comprises 14 residues. Germline V CDR1 and CDR2: SQVTM, ANQGSEA. J gave up 8 bases and V 5 bases, and 9 bases lay outside the gene matches.

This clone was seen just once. The CDR3 loop is CASRQTGGTEAFF. The DNA for the CDR3 is TGTGCCAGCAGACAGACAGGGGGCACTGAAGCTTTCTTT. The chain combines TRBV28 with TRBJ1-1; 9 nucleotides line up with TRBD1. V was pared by 6 bases and J by 4 bases, with 3 bases of the junction left unmatched. The CDR3 is 13 residues long. CDR1 and CDR2 (germline): MDHEN, SYDVKM.

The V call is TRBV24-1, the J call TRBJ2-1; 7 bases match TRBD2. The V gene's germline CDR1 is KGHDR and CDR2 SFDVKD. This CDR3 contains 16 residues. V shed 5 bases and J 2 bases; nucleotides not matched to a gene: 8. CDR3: CATSGKLAGAYNEQFF. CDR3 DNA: TGTGCCACCAGTGGCAAGCTGGCGGGAGCCTACAATGAGCAGTTCTTC.

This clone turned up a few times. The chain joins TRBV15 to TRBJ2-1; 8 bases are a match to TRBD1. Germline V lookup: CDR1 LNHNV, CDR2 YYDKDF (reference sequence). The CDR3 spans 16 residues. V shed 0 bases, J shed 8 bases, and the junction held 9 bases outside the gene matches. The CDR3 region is CATSREKAGGWYEQFF. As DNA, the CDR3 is TGTGCCACCAGCAGAGAAAAGGCAGGGGGCTGGTATGAGCAGTTCTTC.

Written as DNA, the CDR3 is TGCGCCAGCAGCTTGAGAGCGGGAGGGGTAGCCACCGGGGAGCTGTTTTTT. Translation gives CASSLRAGGVATGELFF. The chain uses TRBV5-1 and TRBJ2-2; 10 bases map to TRBD2. Germline loops: CDR1 SGHRS, CDR2 YFSETQ. The CDR3 loop spans 17 amino acids. After removal of 1 base from V and 4 bases from J, the junction contained 7 bases not matched to a gene.

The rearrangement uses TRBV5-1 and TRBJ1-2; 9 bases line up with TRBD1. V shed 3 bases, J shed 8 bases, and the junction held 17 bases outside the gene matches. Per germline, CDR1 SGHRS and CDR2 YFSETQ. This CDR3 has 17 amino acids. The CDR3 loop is CASSSTGTGRISAGYTF. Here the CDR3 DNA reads TGCGCCAGCAGCTCTACCGGGACAGGGAGGATTTCGGCAGGCTACACCTTC.

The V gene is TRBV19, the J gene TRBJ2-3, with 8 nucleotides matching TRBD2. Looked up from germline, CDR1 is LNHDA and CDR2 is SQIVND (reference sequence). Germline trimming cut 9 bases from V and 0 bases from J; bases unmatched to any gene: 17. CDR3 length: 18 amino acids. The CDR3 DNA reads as TGTGCCAGCCGGGGATTGGCGGGGGGACCTTCTAGCACAGATACGCAGTATTTT. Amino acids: CASRGLAGGPSSTDTQYF.

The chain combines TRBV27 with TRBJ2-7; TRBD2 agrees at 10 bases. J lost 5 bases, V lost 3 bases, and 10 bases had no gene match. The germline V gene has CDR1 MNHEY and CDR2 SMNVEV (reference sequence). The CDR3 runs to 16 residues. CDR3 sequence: CASSFISSGSQNEQYF. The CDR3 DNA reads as TGTGCCAGCAGTTTTATATCTAGCGGGAGTCAGAACGAGCAGTACTTC.

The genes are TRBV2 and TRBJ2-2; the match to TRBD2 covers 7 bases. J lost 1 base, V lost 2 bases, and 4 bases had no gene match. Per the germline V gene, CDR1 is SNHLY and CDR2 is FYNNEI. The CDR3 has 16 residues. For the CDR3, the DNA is TGTGCCAGCAGTGAATCAGGCGGGAGGAACACCGGGGAGCTGTTTTTT. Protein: CASSESGGRNTGELFF.

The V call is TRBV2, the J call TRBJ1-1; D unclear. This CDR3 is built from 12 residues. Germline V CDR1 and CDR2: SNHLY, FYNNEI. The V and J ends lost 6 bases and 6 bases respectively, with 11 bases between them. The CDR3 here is CASRTVTAEAFF. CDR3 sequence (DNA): TGTGCCAGCAGGACTGTGACGGCTGAAGCTTTCTTT.

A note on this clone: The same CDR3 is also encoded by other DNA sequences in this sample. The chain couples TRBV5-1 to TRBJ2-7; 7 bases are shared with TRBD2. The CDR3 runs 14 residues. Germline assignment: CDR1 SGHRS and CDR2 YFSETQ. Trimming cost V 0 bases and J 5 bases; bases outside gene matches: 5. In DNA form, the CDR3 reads TGCGCCAGCAGCTTGGGAGGGAGGGCCCACGAGCAGTACTTC. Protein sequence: CASSLGGRAHEQYF.